This entry lists 8 T cell receptor beta chains sequenced from one sample in a study of type 1 regulatory T cells. TCRdb fed the reads into MiXCR, producing one record per CDR3 protein. This sample has about 18,000 distinct CDR3 sequences, with 10% found just once. Sequenced: CD4+ T cells, either the whole sample or a sorted fraction (not recorded which). The receptors originated from a human donor in good health.

This clonotype was counted a few times. The rearrangement links TRBV18 to TRBJ2-5; D is undetermined. The V end was cut by 1 base, the J end by 1 base, with 4 bases between. The CDR3 runs to 13 residues. Germline CDR1 reads KGHSH; CDR2 reads LQKENI. The CDR3 protein is CASSPQTQETQYF. CDR3 sequence (DNA): TGTGCCAGCTCACCACAGACCCAAGAGACCCAGTACTTC.

The chain joins TRBV7-2 to TRBJ2-1; 9 bases line up with TRBD2. CDR1 and CDR2 from the germline V gene are SGHTA and FQGNSA. V was pared by 5 bases and J by 4 bases, with 12 bases of the junction left unmatched. CDR3 length equals 17 residues. The CDR3 loop reads CASSQRATSGLYNEQFF. CDR3 DNA: TGTGCCAGCAGCCAGAGGGCGACTAGCGGCCTGTACAATGAGCAGTTCTTC.

In its sample, this clonotype ranks as medium-sized. This chain connects TRBV3-1 to TRBJ1-1, with D unresolved. This CDR3 has 13 amino acids. V lost 4 bases to trimming and J lost 1 base, with 7 bases between them. Germline V gives CDR1 LGHDT, CDR2 YNNKEL (reference sequence). DNA of the CDR3: TGTGCCAGCAGCCCCCGACAGAACACTGAAGCTTTCTTT. Translated, it gives CASSPRQNTEAFF. Combining the CDR3 with reference TRBV3-1 and TRBJ1-1 gives the whole variable domain DTAVSQTPKYLVTQMGNDKSIKCEQNLGHDTMYWYKQDSKKFLKIMFSYNNKELIINETVPNRFSPKSPDKAHLNLHINSLELGDSAVYFCASSPRQNTEAFFGQGTRLTVV.

The table lists this clonotype with many counts. The V gene is TRBV6-2 or TRBV6-3, the J gene TRBJ2-1, with TRBD1 as a possible D gene (6 bases). Germline assignment: CDR1 MNHEY and CDR2 SVGEGT. CDR3 length: 12 residues. V lost 4 bases and J lost 8, with 9 bases in between. The CDR3 is CASSSTGYEQFF. The CDR3 DNA is TGTGCCAGCAGTTCGACAGGCTATGAGCAGTTCTTC.

CDR3 in DNA: TGTGCCAGCAGTCTCGTCGGGAGGATGAGTAAAGAGACCCAGTACTTC. Translating gives CASSLVGRMSKETQYF. The chain recombines TRBV28 with TRBJ2-5; 7 bases are shared with TRBD2. The CDR3 is 16 amino acids. Germline V lookup: CDR1 MDHEN, CDR2 SYDVKM. V lost 5 bases, J lost 3 bases, and 12 bases stayed unmatched. Using reference TRBV28 and TRBJ2-5 for the parts outside the CDR3, the full variable domain is DVKVTQSSRYLVKRTGEKVFLECVQDMDHENMFWYRQDPGLGLRLIYFSYDVKMKEKGDIPEGYSVSREKKERFSLILESASTNQTSMYLCASSLVGRMSKETQYFGPGTRLLVL.

This clonotype occurred many times. A read error may produce the germline difference seen at one junction end. The chain has TRBV7-7 and TRBJ2-5; D may be TRBD1 (5 bases). CDR1 is SSHAT and CDR2 is FNYEAQ in the germline V gene (reference sequence). CDR3 size: 14 residues. The CDR3 DNA is TGTGCTAGCAGCTTATCTGGGGCGCCCGAGACCCAGTACTTC. Translation: CASSLSGAPETQYF.

The chain carries TRBV30 and TRBJ1-2; TRBD1 matches at 9 bases. Trimming took 3 bases from V and 1 from J; bases not matched to a gene: 9. Germline V gene lookup returns CDR1 GTSNPN and CDR2 SVGIG (reference sequence). This CDR3 is 16 amino acids long. The CDR3 here is CAWRRTGTGFNYGYTF. In DNA form, the CDR3 reads TGTGCCTGGAGGAGAACCGGGACAGGGTTTAACTATGGCTACACCTTC.

This clonotype is medium-sized in the sample. This chain uses TRBV7-3 with TRBJ2-1, with 8 bases aligning to TRBD2. The CDR3 totals 16 residues. Germline assignment: CDR1 SGHTA and CDR2 FQGTGA. V lost 5 bases to trimming and J lost 1 base; unmatched junction nucleotides: 7. The CDR3 DNA follows: TGTGCCAGCAGCCCCAAGGGCGGGAGGTCCTACAATGAGCAGTTCTTC. Its protein product is CASSPKGGRSYNEQFF.